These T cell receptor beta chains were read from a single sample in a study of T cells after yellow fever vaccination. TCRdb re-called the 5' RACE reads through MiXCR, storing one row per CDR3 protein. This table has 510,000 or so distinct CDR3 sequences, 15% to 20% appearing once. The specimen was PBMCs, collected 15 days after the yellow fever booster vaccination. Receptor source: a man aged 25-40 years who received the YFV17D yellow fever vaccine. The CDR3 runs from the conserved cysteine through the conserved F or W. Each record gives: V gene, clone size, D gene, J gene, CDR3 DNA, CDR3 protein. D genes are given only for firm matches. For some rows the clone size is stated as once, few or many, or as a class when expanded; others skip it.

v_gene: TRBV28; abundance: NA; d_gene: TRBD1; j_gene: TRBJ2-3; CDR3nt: TGTGCCAGCAGACCACCGACAGGGGGAAGAGATACGCAGTATTTT; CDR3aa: CASRPPTGGRDTQYF
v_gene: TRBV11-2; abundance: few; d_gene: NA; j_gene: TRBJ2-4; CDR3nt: TGTGCCAGCAGCTTAGAAGCTTCATCGACCATTCAGTACTTC; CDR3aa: CASSLEASSTIQYF
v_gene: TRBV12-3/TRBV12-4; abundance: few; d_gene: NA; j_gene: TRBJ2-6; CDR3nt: TGTGCCAGCAGCGGGGACTCTGGGGCCAACGTCCTGACTTTC; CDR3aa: CASSGDSGANVLTF
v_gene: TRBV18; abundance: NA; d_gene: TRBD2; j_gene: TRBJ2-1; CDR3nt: TGTGCCAGCTCACCGGGACTAGCGGGAGTAGCTGAGCAGTTCTTC; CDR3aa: CASSPGLAGVAEQFF
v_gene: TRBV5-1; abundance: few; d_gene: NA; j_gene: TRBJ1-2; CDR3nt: TGCGCCAGCAGCGCCCGGGACACCCCTAACTATGGCTACACCTTC; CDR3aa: CASSARDTPNYGYTF
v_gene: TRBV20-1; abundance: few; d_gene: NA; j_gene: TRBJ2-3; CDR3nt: TGCAGTGCTAGAGCCCTAAGACGGGCCGAACAGAGCACAGATACGCAGTATTTT; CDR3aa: CSARALRRAEQSTDTQYF
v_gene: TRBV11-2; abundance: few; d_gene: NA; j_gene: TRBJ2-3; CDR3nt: TGTGCCAGCAGCTTAGAGTTGCTACGCTCAGATACGCAGTATTTT; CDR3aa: CASSLELLRSDTQYF
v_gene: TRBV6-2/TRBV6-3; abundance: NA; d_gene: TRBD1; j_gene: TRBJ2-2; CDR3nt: TGTGCCAGCAGTATACAGGGGGCCTCCGGGGAGCTGTTTTTT; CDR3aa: CASSIQGASGELFF
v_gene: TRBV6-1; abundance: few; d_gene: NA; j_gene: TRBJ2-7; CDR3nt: TGTGCCAGCAGTGAGGCACAGGGTCCCTACGAGCAGTACTTC; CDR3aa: CASSEAQGPYEQYF
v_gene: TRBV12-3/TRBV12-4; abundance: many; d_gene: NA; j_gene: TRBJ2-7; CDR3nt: TGTGCCAGCAGTTTTGTGAATAGCGGTGGAGGGGTCGAGCAGTACTTC; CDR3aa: CASSFVNSGGGVEQYF
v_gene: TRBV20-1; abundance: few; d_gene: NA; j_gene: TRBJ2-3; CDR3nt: TGCAGTGCTTCCAGCCCCCAGCACGTGGATACGCAGTATTTT; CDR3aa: CSASSPQHVDTQYF
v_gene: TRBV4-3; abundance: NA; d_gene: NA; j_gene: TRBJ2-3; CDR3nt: TGCGCCAGCAGCCCAGAACCCACAGATACGCAGTATTTT; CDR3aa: CASSPEPTDTQYF
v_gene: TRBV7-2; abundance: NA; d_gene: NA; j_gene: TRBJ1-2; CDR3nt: TGTGCCAGCAGCCCGGGACTGGGAGACAGCTATGGCTACACCTTC; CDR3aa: CASSPGLGDSYGYTF
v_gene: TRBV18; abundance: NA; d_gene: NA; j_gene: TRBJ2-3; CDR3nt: TGTGCCAGCTCACTAGCGATCAGCACAGATACGCAGTATTTT; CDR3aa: CASSLAISTDTQYF
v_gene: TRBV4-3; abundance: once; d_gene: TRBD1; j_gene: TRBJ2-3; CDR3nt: TGCGCCACCAAGGGACAGGGGGCCACAGATACGCAGTATTTT; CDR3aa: CATKGQGATDTQYF
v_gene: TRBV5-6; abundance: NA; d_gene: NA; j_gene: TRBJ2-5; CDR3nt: TGTGCCAGCCTGGGGCCGGGTTCGGAGACCCAGTACTTC; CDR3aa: CASLGPGSETQYF
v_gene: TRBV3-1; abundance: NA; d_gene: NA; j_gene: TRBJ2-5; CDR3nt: TGTGCCAGCAGCCACAGGGCGGGAAAAGAGACCCAGTACTTC; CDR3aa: CASSHRAGKETQYF
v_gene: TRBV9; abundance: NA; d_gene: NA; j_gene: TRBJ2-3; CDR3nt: TGTGCCAGCAGCTCTCAAAGCGGTAGACTAGATACGCAGTATTTT; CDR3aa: CASSSQSGRLDTQYF
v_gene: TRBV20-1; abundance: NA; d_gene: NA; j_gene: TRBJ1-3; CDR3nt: TGCAGTGCTAACCGGCCCTCTGGAAACACCATATATTTT; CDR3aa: CSANRPSGNTIYF
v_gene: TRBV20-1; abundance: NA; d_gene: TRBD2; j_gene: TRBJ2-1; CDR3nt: TGCTGTGCTAGGGGCCCGGTTCCGGGAGGCTCCTACAATGAGCAGTTCTTC; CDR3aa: CCARGPVPGGSYNEQFF
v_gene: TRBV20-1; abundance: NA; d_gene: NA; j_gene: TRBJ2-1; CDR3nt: TGCAGTGCTAGCCTAGGACCCATCATGAACAATGAGCAGTTCTTC; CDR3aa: CSASLGPIMNNEQFF
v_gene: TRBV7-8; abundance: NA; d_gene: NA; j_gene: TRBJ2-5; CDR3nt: TGTGCCAGCAGCTTAGTTCCAGCGGGTGAGACCCAGTACTTC; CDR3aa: CASSLVPAGETQYF
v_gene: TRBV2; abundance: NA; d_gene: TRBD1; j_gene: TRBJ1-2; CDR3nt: TGTGCCAGCAGCGCCCGGACAGGGGTTACCTATGGCTACACCTTC; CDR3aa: CASSARTGVTYGYTF
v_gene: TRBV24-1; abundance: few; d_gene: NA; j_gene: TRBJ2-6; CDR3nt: TGTGCCACCAGTGACCGTGGGGGCTCTGGGGCCAACGTCCTGACTTTC; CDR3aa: CATSDRGGSGANVLTF
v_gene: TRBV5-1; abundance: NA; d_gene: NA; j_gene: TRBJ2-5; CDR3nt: TGCGCCAGCAGCCTTCTTGGGGGGACCGTGGAGACCCAGTACTTC; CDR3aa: CASSLLGGTVETQYF
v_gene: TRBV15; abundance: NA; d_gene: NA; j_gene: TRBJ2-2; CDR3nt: TGTGCCACCAGCAGAGAACTTGGCACCGGGGAGCTGTTTTTT; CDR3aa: CATSRELGTGELFF
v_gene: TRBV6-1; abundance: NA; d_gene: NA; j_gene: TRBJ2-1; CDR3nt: TGTGCCAGCTACGGAGTTTCCTCCTACAATGAGCAGTTCTTC; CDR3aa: CASYGVSSYNEQFF
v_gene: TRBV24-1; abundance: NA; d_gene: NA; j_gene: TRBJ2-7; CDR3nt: TGTGCCACCAGTGCCCGAGGGAGAGGAACTCCCAGCTACGAGCAGTACTTC; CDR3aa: CATSARGRGTPSYEQYF
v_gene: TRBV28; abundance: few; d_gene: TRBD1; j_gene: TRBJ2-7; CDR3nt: TGTGCCAGCAGATCCCCCGGACAGGGGAAGGAGCAGTACTTC; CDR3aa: CASRSPGQGKEQYF